Reported below is one T cell receptor beta chain. Its antigen remains unidentified. The source of the sample is a study of cytomegalovirus exposure and HLA in healthy donors. The wider study: It was reported in a later analysis that the same platform had been used for the 120 validation repertoires as for the approximately 670 first-cohort repertoires. Study-wide results and limits: Reported performance of the classifier showed diagnosis of cytomegalovirus status with high specificity and sensitivity. The listing of some 170 TCR beta chains classed them as cytomegalovirus-associated. In vitro experiments confirmed that a few CMV-associated chains were specific for CMV antigens.

Clones were read by immunoSEQ multiplex PCR, and TCRdb kept only the in-frame ones, dropping some. The sample consists of about 67,000 clones, 85% to 95% of them appearing once. The CDR3 covers 14 residues. J was trimmed by 4 bases and V by 6 bases; bases with no gene match: 8. The germline CDR1 and CDR2 sequences are MNHEY and SVGAGI. This TCR was sampled from a woman under 30 in good health and CMV-seronegative. V is TRBV6-5 and J is TRBJ2-5, with TRBD2 matching over 7 bases. The specimen was PBMCs. The CDR3 loop reads CASSRLGGRETQYF. The CDR3 bases are TGTGCCAGCAGCCGTCTCGGGGGGAGAGAGACCCAGTACTTC.